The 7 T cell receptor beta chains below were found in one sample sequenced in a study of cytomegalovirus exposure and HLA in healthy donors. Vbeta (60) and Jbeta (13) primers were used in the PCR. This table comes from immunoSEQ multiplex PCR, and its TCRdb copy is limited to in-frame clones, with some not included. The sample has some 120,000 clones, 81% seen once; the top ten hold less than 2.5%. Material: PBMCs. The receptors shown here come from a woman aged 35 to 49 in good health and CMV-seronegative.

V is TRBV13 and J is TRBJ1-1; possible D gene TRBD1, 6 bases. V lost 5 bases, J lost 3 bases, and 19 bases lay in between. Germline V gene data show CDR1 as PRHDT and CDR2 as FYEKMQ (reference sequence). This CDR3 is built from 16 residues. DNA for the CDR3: TGTGCCAGCAGCCCGTGGGGGGGGCAAGGGGACACTGAAGCTTTCTTT. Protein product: CASSPWGGQGDTEAFF.

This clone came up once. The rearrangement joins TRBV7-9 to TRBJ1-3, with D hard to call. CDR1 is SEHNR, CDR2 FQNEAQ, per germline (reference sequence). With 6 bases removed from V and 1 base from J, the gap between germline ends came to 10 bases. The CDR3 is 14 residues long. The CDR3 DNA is TGTGCCAGCAGGCGTCCGGGATCTGGAAACACCATATATTTT. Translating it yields CASRRPGSGNTIYF.

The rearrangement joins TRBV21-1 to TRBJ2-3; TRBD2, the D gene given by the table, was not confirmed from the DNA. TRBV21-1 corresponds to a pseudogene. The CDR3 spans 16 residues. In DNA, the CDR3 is TGTGCCAGCAGCAAAGGTAGCGGGGGGGCTACAGATACGCAGTATTTT. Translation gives CASSKGSGGATDTQYF.

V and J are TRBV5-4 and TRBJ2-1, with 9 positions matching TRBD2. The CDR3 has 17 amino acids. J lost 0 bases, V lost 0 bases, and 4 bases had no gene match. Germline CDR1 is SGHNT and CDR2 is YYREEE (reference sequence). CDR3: CASSLGLADTSYNEQFF. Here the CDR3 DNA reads TGTGCCAGCAGCTTGGGACTAGCGGATACCTCCTACAATGAGCAGTTCTTC.

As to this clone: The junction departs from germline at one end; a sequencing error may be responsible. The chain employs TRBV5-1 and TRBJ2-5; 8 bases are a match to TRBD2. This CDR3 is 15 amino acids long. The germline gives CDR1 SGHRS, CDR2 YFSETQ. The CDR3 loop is CASGFSSGSKETQYF. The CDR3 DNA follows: TGCGCCAGCGGCTTCTCCAGCGGGAGCAAAGAGACCCAGTACTTC. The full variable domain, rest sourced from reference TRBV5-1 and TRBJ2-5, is KAGVTQTPRYLIKTRGQQVTLSCSPISGHRSVSWYQQTPGQGLQFLFEYFSETQRNKGNFPGRFSGRQFSNSRSEMNVSTLELGDSALYLCASGFSSGSKETQYFGPGTRLLVL.

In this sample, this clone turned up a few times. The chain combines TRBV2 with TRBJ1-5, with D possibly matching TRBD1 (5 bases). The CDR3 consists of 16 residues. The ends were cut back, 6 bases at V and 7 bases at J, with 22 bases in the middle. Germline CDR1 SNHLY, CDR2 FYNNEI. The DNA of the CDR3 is TGTGCCAGCAGAGACAGTGACGCCTTCGGAAGCCAGCCCCAGCATTTT. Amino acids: CASRDSDAFGSQPQHF.

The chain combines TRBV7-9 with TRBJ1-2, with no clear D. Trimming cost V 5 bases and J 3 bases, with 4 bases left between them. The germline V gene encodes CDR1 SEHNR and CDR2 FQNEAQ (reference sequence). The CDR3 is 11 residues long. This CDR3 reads CASSPDYGYTF. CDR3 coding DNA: TGTGCCAGCAGCCCCGACTATGGCTACACCTTC.